This T cell receptor (beta chain) derives from a study of regulatory T cells in long-lasting Graves disease. Library construction for TCR beta used iRepertoire HTBI primers and Arm-PCR of CDR3 regions. TCRdb called the multiplex PCR reads again in MiXCR, with one record for every CDR3 protein. Of 300,000 to 400,000 distinct CDR3 sequences detected, roughly 16% appear once; the ten largest clones hold 22%. Described time point: newly diagnosed GD, antithyroid drugs for less than 3 months. PBMC-derived RNA was used for the TCR library. Germline V gives CDR1 MNHNS, CDR2 SASEGT. The CDR3 is 14 amino acids. V dropped 6 bases and J dropped 5; count of bases not matched to a gene: 7.

The chain combines TRBV6-1 with TRBJ2-7; TRBD2 matches 10 bases. Sequences were derived from peripheral blood mononuclear cells (PBMCs), sampled at new diagnosis, from a patient treated with antithyroid drugs. The clonotype was recovered from a female donor with Graves disease. The CDR3 DNA reads TGTGCCAGCAGAGCAGCGGGGACTAGCGACGAGCAGTACTTC. It codes for CASRAAGTSDEQYF.